A single sample is the source of the 28 T cell receptor beta chains below, sequenced in a study of CD8 T cells in Susac syndrome. RNA totalling roughly 0.45 to 1 ug underwent reverse transcription with random hexamers. Using its own MiXCR run on the immunoSEQ multiplex PCR reads, TCRdb lists one record per CDR3 protein. The table records roughly 150,000 distinct CDR3 sequences, about 94% of them present only once. Sequencing was done on a sample of CD8+ T cells from PBMCs. These receptors came from a human donor with multiple sclerosis.

This rearrangement joins TRBV6-1 to TRBJ2-1, with TRBD2 matching over 7 bases. Germline-derived CDR1 and CDR2 are MNHNS and SASEGT. This CDR3 spans 17 amino acids. V lost 11 bases, J lost 3 bases, and 19 bases stayed unmatched. This CDR3 reads CALGGRETSWDYNEQFF. DNA of the CDR3: TGTGCCTTGGGAGGTCGTGAGACTAGCTGGGACTACAATGAGCAGTTCTTC.

The rearrangement uses TRBV29-1 and TRBJ1-2, with 12 bases that match TRBD1. Germline CDR1 SQVTM, CDR2 ANQGSEA. V dropped 3 bases and J dropped 4; count of bases not matched to a gene: 6. The CDR3 totals 15 residues. The CDR3 DNA reads as TGCAGCGTTGATGGAGGGACAGGGGGCTTCTATGGCTACACCTTC. Amino acid sequence: CSVDGGTGGFYGYTF.

The V gene is TRBV29-1, the J gene TRBJ2-2; 11 bases map to TRBD1. V shed 6 bases, J shed 4 bases, and the junction held 1 base outside the gene matches. The CDR3 is 13 residues long. The germline CDR1 and CDR2 sequences are SQVTM and ANQGSEA. In DNA, the CDR3 is TGCAGCGTCGGGACAGGGGGCACCGGGGAGCTGTTTTTT. Its protein product is CSVGTGGTGELFF.

CDR3 bases: TGTGCCAGCAGTCCCACCTCCAGGGACGCGTCTCCCGGAAACACCATATATTTT. It codes for CASSPTSRDASPGNTIYF. This chain connects TRBV7-9 to TRBJ1-3; possible D gene TRBD1, 5 bases. Per germline, CDR1 SEHNR and CDR2 FQNEAQ (reference sequence). This CDR3 is built from 18 residues. V was shortened by 6 bases and J by 4 bases, with 25 bases between the two germline ends.

The chain is built from TRBV30 and TRBJ1-1; no firm D call. Trimming removed 0 bases at V and 10 bases at J, with 9 bases between. The length of the CDR3 is 11 residues. Germline CDR1 and CDR2: GTSNPN and SVGIG (reference sequence). The CDR3: CAWSVGNGAFF. CDR3 sequence (DNA): TGTGCCTGGAGTGTAGGGAATGGAGCTTTCTTT.

The chain has TRBV12-3 or TRBV12-4 and TRBJ2-1, with D possibly called TRBD1 or TRBD2 (6 bases each). The length of the CDR3 is 14 residues. The V gene lost 6 bases and the J gene lost 6 bases, with 15 bases spanning the gap. The CDR3 loop reads CASRRRGLRNEQFF. CDR3 DNA sequence: TGTGCCAGCAGGCGCAGGGGACTGCGCAATGAGCAGTTCTTC.

The rearrangement joins TRBV21-1 to TRBJ2-7; TRBD1 is taken as the D call from the table, unchecked against the DNA. TRBV21-1 is marked as a pseudogene. The CDR3 loop spans 15 amino acids. This chain's CDR3 is CASSMTGGFNYEQYF. DNA for the CDR3: TGTGCCAGCAGTATGACAGGGGGCTTCAACTACGAGCAGTACTTC.

The chain links TRBV28 to TRBJ1-1, with a possible D match to TRBD1 (5 bases). Trimming stripped 7 bases from V and 8 bases from J, with 14 bases between. The germline CDR1 and CDR2 sequences are MDHEN and SYDVKM. The CDR3 is 12 residues long. The chain's CDR3 is CASNYIGGEAFF. The DNA of the CDR3 is TGTGCCAGCAACTACATCGGGGGGGAAGCTTTCTTT.

The DNA for the CDR3 is TGCAGTGCTAGGGGTAGGGCCTACGAGCAGTACTTC. It yields the protein CSARGRAYEQYF. The chain has TRBV20-1 and TRBJ2-7; no clear D. This CDR3 spans 12 amino acids. CDR1 is DFQATT and CDR2 is SNEGSKA in the germline V gene (reference sequence). V lost 3 bases and J lost 2, with 8 bases in between.

The J gene is TRBJ2-1, the V gene TRBV20-1; tentatively, D is TRBD1 or TRBD2 (5 bases each). Trimming took off 4 bases at V and 0 bases at J, with 13 bases between the two ends. Per germline, CDR1 DFQATT and CDR2 SNEGSKA (reference sequence). The CDR3 sequence is 15 residues long. The CDR3 loop reads CSAKGPLSSYNEQFF. DNA for the CDR3: TGCAGTGCTAAGGGACCTCTAAGCTCCTACAATGAGCAGTTCTTC.

In this sample, this clonotype turned up once. The chain is built from TRBV7-2 and TRBJ2-5; TRBD2 aligns across 8 bases. The junction had 6 bases not matched to a gene; V was cut back by 5 bases and J by 4 bases. The CDR3 length is 14 residues. Germline lookup yields CDR1 SGHTA and CDR2 FQGNSA. The CDR3 coding sequence is TGTGCCAGCAGCGGGACTAGACGCCCAGAGACCCAGTACTTC. This codes for CASSGTRRPETQYF.

The rearrangement links TRBV25-1 to TRBJ1-1; D is unclear. CDR1 MGHDK and CDR2 SYGVNS come from the germline V gene. V lost 1 base, J lost 5 bases, and 8 bases lay in between. CDR3 length: 13 residues. Here the CDR3 reads CASSESLSTEAFF. In DNA form, the CDR3 reads TGTGCCAGCAGTGAATCGTTGAGTACTGAAGCTTTCTTT. The full variable domain, its missing parts supplied by reference TRBV25-1 and TRBJ1-1, is EADIYQTPRYLVIGTGKKITLECSQTMGHDKMYWYQQDPGMELHLIHYSYGVNSTEKGDLSSESTVSRIRTEHFPLTLESARPSHTSQYLCASSESLSTEAFFGQGTRLTVV.

The J gene is TRBJ2-7, the V gene TRBV7-9, with 7 positions matching TRBD1. CDR3 length: 16 residues. Per germline, CDR1 SEHNR and CDR2 FQNEAQ (reference sequence). The ends lost 4 bases at V and 1 base at J; junction bases unmatched: 10. The CDR3 loop reads CASSSDRALNSYEQYF. The DNA for the CDR3 is TGTGCCAGCAGCTCAGACAGGGCCCTCAATTCCTACGAGCAGTACTTC.

The chain has TRBV4-1 and TRBJ2-7; 7 bases line up with TRBD2. The CDR3 covers 15 residues. The germline V gene encodes CDR1 MGHRA and CDR2 YSYEKL. The ends lost 1 base at V and 3 bases at J; junction bases unmatched: 6. The CDR3 region is CASSQVGGLNYEQYF. The CDR3 DNA is TGCGCCAGCAGCCAAGTTGGGGGACTAAACTACGAGCAGTACTTC.

This sequence joins TRBV9 and TRBJ2-3, with 9 bases aligning to TRBD1. From germline, CDR1 is SGDLS and CDR2 YYNGEE. The CDR3 is 15 amino acids. After removal of 2 bases from V and 3 bases from J, the junction contained 4 bases not matched to a gene. The CDR3: CASSVGTGWTDTQYF. The CDR3 nucleotides are TGTGCCAGCAGCGTGGGGACAGGGTGGACAGATACGCAGTATTTT.

The V call is TRBV15, the J call TRBJ1-2; D is unclear. Germline assignment: CDR1 LNHNV and CDR2 YYDKDF (reference sequence). The CDR3 has 15 residues. Deletions cut 1 base from V and 9 bases from J, with 18 bases between. CDR3 loop: CATSRVELKGLSYTF. The CDR3, as DNA: TGTGCCACCAGCAGAGTAGAGTTAAAGGGCTTGAGCTACACCTTC.

The CDR3 here is CASRRTSGDGYHNEQFF. For the CDR3, the DNA is TGTGCCAGCAGAAGGACTAGCGGGGACGGCTATCACAATGAGCAGTTCTTC. The chain carries TRBV7-9 and TRBJ2-1; TRBD2 matches at 12 bases. Trimming took 6 bases from V and 5 from J; bases not matched to a gene: 11. The CDR3 has 17 residues. Per germline, CDR1 SEHNR and CDR2 FQNEAQ (reference sequence).

The V gene is TRBV7-9, the J gene TRBJ1-2, with 8 bases fitting TRBD1. The CDR3 is made up of 13 amino acids. Germline V gene lookup returns CDR1 SEHNR and CDR2 FQNEAQ (reference sequence). Germline trimming cut 5 bases from V and 6 bases from J; bases unmatched to any gene: 5. CDR3 DNA sequence: TGTGCCAGCAGCACCGGGACAGGTGATGGCTACACCTTC. It codes for CASSTGTGDGYTF.

This chain connects TRBV7-9 to TRBJ1-1, with TRBD1 as a possible D gene (5 bases). The CDR3 contains 15 residues. CDR1 is SEHNR and CDR2 is FQNEAQ in the germline V gene (reference sequence). V lost 6 bases and J lost 9, with 23 bases in between. CDR3 sequence: CASRDTTGDSAQAFF. In DNA, the CDR3 is TGTGCCAGCAGAGATACAACCGGGGACTCCGCGCAAGCTTTCTTT. The entire variable domain, with the rest obtained from reference TRBV7-9 and TRBJ1-1, is as follows: DTGVSQNPRHKITKRGQNVTFRCDPISEHNRLYWYRQTLGQGPEFLTYFQNEAQLEKSRLLSDRFSAERPKGSFSTLEIQRTEQGDSAMYLCASRDTTGDSAQAFFGQGTRLTVV.

V and J are TRBV29-1 and TRBJ1-2; D is uncertain. V lost 5 bases and J 2 bases, leaving 12 bases between the germline ends. CDR3 size: 13 residues. CDR1 SQVTM and CDR2 ANQGSEA come from the germline V gene. CDR3 coding DNA: TGCAGCGTTTACACCTCTGCCAACTATGGCTACACCTTC. It codes for CSVYTSANYGYTF.

This chain links TRBV2 with TRBJ1-2; D call uncertain. This CDR3 is 14 amino acids long. The V end was cut by 6 bases, the J end by 4 bases, with 15 bases between. Germline V gene lookup returns CDR1 SNHLY and CDR2 FYNNEI. CDR3 sequence (DNA): TGTGCCAGCAGCGCCAATCCCCCGGCCTATGGCTACACCTTC. Translated: CASSANPPAYGYTF. Filled out from reference TRBV2 and TRBJ1-2, the complete variable domain reads EPEVTQTPSHQVTQMGQEVILRCVPISNHLYFYWYRQILGQKVEFLVSFYNNEISEKSEIFDDQFSVERPDGSNFTLKIRSTKLEDSAMYFCASSANPPAYGYTFGSGTRLTVV.

The chain couples TRBV21-1 to TRBJ2-7; TRBD1, the D gene given by the table, was not confirmed from the DNA. TRBV21-1 represents a pseudogene. The CDR3 extends over 16 amino acids. CDR3 amino acids: CASMCAEGQVRDEQYF. CDR3 bases: TGTGCCAGCATGTGCGCCGAGGGACAGGTCCGCGACGAGCAGTACTTC.

The rearrangement uses TRBV7-9 and TRBJ2-3, with D uncertain. V lost 5 bases, J lost 5 bases, and 11 bases lay in between. The CDR3 spans 13 residues. Looked up from germline, CDR1 is SEHNR and CDR2 is FQNEAQ (reference sequence). The CDR3 coding sequence is TGTGCCAGCAGCGCGCTCTTAGTAGATACGCAGTATTTT. Amino acid sequence: CASSALLVDTQYF.

There are a few counts of this clonotype. This chain joins TRBV2 and TRBJ2-1, with unresolved D. V lost 1 base and J 4 bases, leaving 5 bases between the germline ends. This CDR3 has 13 residues. From germline, CDR1 is SNHLY and CDR2 FYNNEI. The chain's CDR3 is CASSEGSYNEQFF. The CDR3 DNA sequence: TGTGCCAGCAGTGAAGGGTCGTACAATGAGCAGTTCTTC.

This CDR3 reads CASSATTEHLHF. CDR3 sequence (DNA): TGCGCCAGCAGCGCGACGACCGAACACCTCCACTTT. The chain combines TRBV4-3 with TRBJ1-6; D not certain. CDR1 and CDR2 (germline): LGHNA, YSLEER. This CDR3 has 12 residues. Trimming shortened V by 5 bases and J by 15 bases, and 14 bases separated the two germline ends.

In its sample, this clonotype was seen once. This rearrangement joins TRBV9 to TRBJ2-7, with 7 bases that match TRBD1. Germline CDR1 reads SGDLS; CDR2 reads YYNGEE. Losses at the gene ends were 3 bases for V and 7 bases for J; bases not matched to a gene: 1. The length of the CDR3 is 11 residues. The CDR3 reads CASSGGQEQYF. CDR3 in DNA: TGTGCCAGCAGCGGGGGACAGGAGCAGTACTTC. Full variable domain (outside the CDR3, taken from reference TRBV9 and TRBJ2-7): DSGVTQTPKHLITATGQRVTLRCSPRSGDLSVYWYQQSLDQGLQFLIQYYNGEERAKGNILERFSAQQFPDLHSELNLSSLELGDSALYFCASSGGQEQYFGPGTRLTVT.

The chain employs TRBV5-6 and TRBJ2-7; D might be TRBD2 (6 bases). V lost 3 bases, J lost 3 bases, and 16 bases lay in between. This CDR3 has 15 amino acids. Germline V lookup: CDR1 SGHDT, CDR2 YYEEEE. The CDR3 DNA reads as TGTGCCAGCAGCTCCGTTCAGGAGGGCTTCTACGAGCAGTACTTC. Translating gives CASSSVQEGFYEQYF.

The rearrangement uses TRBV28 and TRBJ2-1; tentatively, D is TRBD2 (5 bases). This CDR3 has 11 amino acids. Germline V gene data show CDR1 as MDHEN and CDR2 as SYDVKM. Trimming cost V 8 bases and J 5 bases, with 7 bases left between them. The DNA for the CDR3 is TGTGCCAGCTTGGGAGACAATGAGCAGTTCTTC. It translates to CASLGDNEQFF.